A selection of T cell receptor beta chains follows, all from one sample in a study of CXCR3-negative and CXCR3-positive naive CD8 T cells. TCRdb reanalyzed the 5' RACE reads and collapses them to one entry per CDR3 protein, without DNA. The listing contains 100,000 or so distinct CDR3 sequences. Sequenced sample: naive CXCR3+ CD8+ T cells from blood. These receptors came from a human donor in good health. Some clones in this sample may be carry-over from other donors' samples. CDR3s include the opening cysteine and the closing phenylalanine or tryptophan.

v_call: TRBV29-1; j_call: TRBJ2-2; cdr3_length: 14; cdr3_aa: CSVETGQGPGELFF
v_call: TRBV25-1; j_call: TRBJ1-5; cdr3_length: 14; cdr3_aa: CASSDGQGSQPQHF
v_call: TRBV28; j_call: TRBJ2-5; cdr3_length: 13; cdr3_aa: CASSLILQETQYF
v_call: TRBV4-3; j_call: TRBJ2-7; cdr3_length: 15; cdr3_aa: CASSQLTSRGDGQYF
v_call: TRBV6-4; j_call: TRBJ2-1; cdr3_length: 13; cdr3_aa: CASSVGDKGEQFF
v_call: TRBV5-5; j_call: TRBJ1-5; cdr3_length: 15; cdr3_aa: CASSLVVEGWQPQHF
v_call: TRBV12-5; j_call: TRBJ1-1; cdr3_length: 14; cdr3_aa: CASGLVEGDTEAFF
v_call: TRBV6-2/TRBV6-3; j_call: TRBJ1-1; cdr3_length: 17; cdr3_aa: CASSDPSTASFLLEAFF
v_call: TRBV12-3/TRBV12-4; j_call: TRBJ2-5; cdr3_length: 12; cdr3_aa: CASSSSGVPMAF
v_call: TRBV15; j_call: TRBJ1-3; cdr3_length: 11; cdr3_aa: CATSRGNTIYF
v_call: TRBV10-3; j_call: TRBJ2-7; cdr3_length: 15; cdr3_aa: CAISESRDPAYEQYF
v_call: TRBV20-1; j_call: TRBJ2-7; cdr3_length: 13; cdr3_aa: CSARRTNSYEQYF
v_call: TRBV11-2; j_call: TRBJ2-7; cdr3_length: 13; cdr3_aa: CASSRGTGTEQYF
v_call: TRBV7-9; j_call: TRBJ2-5; cdr3_length: 18; cdr3_aa: CASSPGGLSPNLQETQYF
v_call: TRBV28; j_call: TRBJ2-7; cdr3_length: 18; cdr3_aa: CASSLERANRGPLRKQYF
v_call: TRBV12-5; j_call: TRBJ2-5; cdr3_length: 15; cdr3_aa: CASGSLTWPQETQYF
v_call: TRBV27; j_call: TRBJ2-5; cdr3_length: 15; cdr3_aa: CASRPLDRVEETQYF
v_call: TRBV6-5; j_call: TRBJ1-5; cdr3_length: 13; cdr3_aa: CASSVGLVQPQHF
v_call: TRBV11-2; j_call: TRBJ2-7; cdr3_length: 16; cdr3_aa: CASSLTSGQGSYEQYF
v_call: TRBV27; j_call: TRBJ2-1; cdr3_length: 19; cdr3_aa: CASRSRLAGGGSSYNEQFF